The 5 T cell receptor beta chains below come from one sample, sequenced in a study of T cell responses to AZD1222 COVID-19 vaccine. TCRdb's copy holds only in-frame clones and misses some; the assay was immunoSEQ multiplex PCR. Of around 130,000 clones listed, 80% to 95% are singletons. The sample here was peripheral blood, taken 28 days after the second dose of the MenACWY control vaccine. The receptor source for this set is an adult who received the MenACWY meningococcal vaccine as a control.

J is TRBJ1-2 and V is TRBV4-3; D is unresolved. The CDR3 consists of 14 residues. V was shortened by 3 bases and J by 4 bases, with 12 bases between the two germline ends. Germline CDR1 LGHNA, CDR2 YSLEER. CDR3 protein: CASSQYGVLYGYTF. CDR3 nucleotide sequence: TGCGCCAGCAGCCAGTACGGGGTCCTCTATGGCTACACCTTC.

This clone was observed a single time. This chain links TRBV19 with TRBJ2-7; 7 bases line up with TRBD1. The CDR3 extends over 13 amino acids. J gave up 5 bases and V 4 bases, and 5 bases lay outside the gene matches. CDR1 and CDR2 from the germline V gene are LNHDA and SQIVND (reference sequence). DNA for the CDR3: TGTGCCAGTAGTACCAACAGGGGAAACGAGCAGTACTTC. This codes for CASSTNRGNEQYF.

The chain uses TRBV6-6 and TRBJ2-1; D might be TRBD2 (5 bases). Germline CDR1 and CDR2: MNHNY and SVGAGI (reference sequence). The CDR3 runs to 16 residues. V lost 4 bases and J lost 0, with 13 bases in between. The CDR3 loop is CASSLRETSSYNEQFF. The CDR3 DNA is TGTGCCAGCAGTTTGAGGGAGACGAGCTCCTACAATGAGCAGTTCTTC.

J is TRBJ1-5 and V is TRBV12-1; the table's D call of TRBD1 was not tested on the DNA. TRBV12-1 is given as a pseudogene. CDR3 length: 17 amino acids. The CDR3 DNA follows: TGTGCCAGCAGCCTTAGCCTAGCTCAGGGGGCCCACCAGCCCCAGCATTTT. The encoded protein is CASSLSLAQGAHQPQHF.

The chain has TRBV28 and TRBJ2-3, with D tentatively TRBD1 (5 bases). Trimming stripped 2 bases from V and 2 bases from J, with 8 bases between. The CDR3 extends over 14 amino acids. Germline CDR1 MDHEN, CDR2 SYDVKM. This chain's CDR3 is CASSLRTSTDTQYF. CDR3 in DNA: TGTGCCAGCAGTTTACGGACATCCACAGATACGCAGTATTTT.